This record concerns one T cell receptor (beta chain) sequence. Its antigen is unidentified. The source of the sample is a study of CD8+CD57+ T cells in acquired aplastic anemia. The wider study: Healthy donor CD4+ samples were sequenced to a depth that averaged around 9.8 million reads.

Trimming stripped 0 bases from V and 1 base from J, with 9 bases between. This CDR3 has 15 residues. CDR1 and CDR2 (germline): LGHNA, YNFKEQ. TCR beta VDJ and CDR3 profiling used genomic DNA as template. TCRdb reprocessed the reads via MiXCR and lists one record per CDR3 protein. Among around 140,000 distinct CDR3 sequences listed, roughly 40% were seen once. Study-level results: No significant patient-versus-control difference appeared in CD8+ Simpson's diversity. It was found that some 30 CD8+ CDR3 sequences were shared between patients and controls.

The chain combines TRBV4-2 with TRBJ2-5, with D unclear. Sample: sorted CD4+, CD8+, or CD8+CD57+ T cells (not recorded which) from PBMCs. The TCR sequence derives from a human donor in good health, serving as a control. The CDR3 protein is CASSQDPGPQETQYF. The CDR3 DNA is TGTGCCAGCAGCCAAGATCCGGGCCCCCAAGAGACCCAGTACTTC.